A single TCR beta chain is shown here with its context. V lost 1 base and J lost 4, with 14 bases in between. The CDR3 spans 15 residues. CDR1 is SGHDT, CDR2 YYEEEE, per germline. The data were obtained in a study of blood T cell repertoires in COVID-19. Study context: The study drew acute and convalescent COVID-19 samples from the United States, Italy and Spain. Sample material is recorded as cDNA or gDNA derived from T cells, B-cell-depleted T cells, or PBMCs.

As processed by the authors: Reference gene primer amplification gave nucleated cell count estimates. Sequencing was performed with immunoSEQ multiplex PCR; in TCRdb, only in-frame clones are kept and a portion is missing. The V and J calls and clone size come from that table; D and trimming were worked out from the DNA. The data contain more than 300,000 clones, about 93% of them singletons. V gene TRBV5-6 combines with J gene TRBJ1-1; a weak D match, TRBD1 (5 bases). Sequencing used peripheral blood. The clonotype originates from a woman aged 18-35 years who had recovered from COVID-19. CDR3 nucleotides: TGTGCCAGCAGCTTGATCAGGGTCTTGGGCACTGAAGCTTTCTTT. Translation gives CASSLIRVLGTEAFF. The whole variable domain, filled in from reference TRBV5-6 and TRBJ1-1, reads DAGVTQSPTHLIKTRGQQVTLRCSPKSGHDTVSWYQQALGQGPQFIFQYYEEEERQRGNFPDRFSGHQFPNYSSELNVNALLLGDSALYLCASSLIRVLGTEAFFGQGTRLTVV.